This is a list of T cell receptor beta chains from one sample in a study of cytomegalovirus exposure and HLA in healthy donors. The data were produced by immunoSEQ multiplex PCR, yet TCRdb's version contains in-frame clones alone and is incomplete. The top ten clones hold 22% of a sample with around 100,000 clones, 80% to 85% of them seen once. The sample was PBMCs. The receptor set was obtained from a man aged 25 to 45 in good health and CMV-seropositive. The CDR3 runs from the conserved cysteine through the conserved F or W. A D gene is named only where the DNA matches it firmly. Expanded clones get a size class; other rows say once, few or many, or leave the size out.

TRBV28	TRBJ1-2	TRBD1	NA	TGTGCCAGCAGTTTAGTTCCTGGGGACAGGGACACCTTC	CASSLVPGDRDTF
TRBV27	TRBJ2-5	NA	NA	TGTGCCAGCAGTTTACCTCGCGCAGGGGAAGAGACCCAGTACTTC	CASSLPRAGEETQYF
TRBV5-4	TRBJ1-4	TRBD1	NA	TGTGCCAGCCAGAGAGGGGGCGATGAAAAACTGTTTTTT	CASQRGGDEKLFF
TRBV28	TRBJ1-1	NA	NA	TGTGCCAGCAGTTCTCCGGGCACTGAAGCTTTCTTT	CASSSPGTEAFF
TRBV19	TRBJ2-4	NA	NA	TGTGCCAGTAGTACAACAGGGCTGATCAACATTCAGTACTTC	CASSTTGLINIQYF
TRBV7-9	TRBJ1-6	NA	NA	TGTGCCAGCAGCTTAGCAGTTCAGGGATTCCTCCACTTT	CASSLAVQGFLHF
TRBV27	TRBJ1-5	TRBD1	NA	TGTGCCAGCAGTTCTACGTCCGGGACAGGGAATCAGCCCCAGCATTTT	CASSSTSGTGNQPQHF
TRBV28	TRBJ1-5	TRBD1	NA	TGTGCCAGCAGTTTATCCGTGGGCAGGGGGAGCAATCAGCCCCAGCATTTT	CASSLSVGRGSNQPQHF
TRBV2	TRBJ2-2	NA	NA	TGTGCCAGCAGTGGAGAGGACAGGAACACCGGGGAGCTGTTTTTT	CASSGEDRNTGELFF
TRBV6-1	TRBJ1-6	NA	NA	TGTGCCAGCAGTGAACAGGGAGTAGGACTAAATTCACCCCTCCACTTT	CASSEQGVGLNSPLHF
TRBV29-1	TRBJ1-5	TRBD1	NA	TGCAGCGTAAGACAGGGAGCGGATCAGCCCCAGCATTTT	CSVRQGADQPQHF
TRBV13	TRBJ2-7	TRBD2	NA	TGTGCCAGCAGCCTGCCGGGGGGCTCCTACGAGCAGTACTTC	CASSLPGGSYEQYF
TRBV14	TRBJ1-1	TRBD1	NA	TGTGCCAGCAGCCTAACAGGGGGCACTGAAGCTTTCTTT	CASSLTGGTEAFF
TRBV5-1	TRBJ1-5	NA	few	TGCGCCAGCAGCTTACAGGGCAATCAGCCCCAGCATTTT	CASSLQGNQPQHF
TRBV15	TRBJ1-1	NA	NA	TGTGCCACCAGCAGACTCTGGGAGAGGAACACTGAAGCTTTCTTT	CATSRLWERNTEAFF
TRBV5-1	TRBJ2-5	NA	NA	TGCGCCAGCAGCTTCTTCCAGGGCACAGGGGAGACCCAGTACTTC	CASSFFQGTGETQYF
TRBV30	TRBJ1-1	NA	NA	TGTGCCTGGAGTCGCCAGCGATACACTGAAGCTTTCTTT	CAWSRQRYTEAFF
TRBV4-2	TRBJ1-2	NA	NA	TGTGCCAGCAGCCAAGATGTCCTAACCAACTATGGCTACACCTTC	CASSQDVLTNYGYTF
TRBV9	TRBJ2-3	TRBD2	NA	TGTGCCAGCAGCGTAGATAGCGGGAGCCTTACAGATACGCAGTATTTT	CASSVDSGSLTDTQYF
TRBV15	TRBJ1-2	TRBD1	NA	TGTGCCACCAGCAGAGAAGGAGGGGGCGCTGGCTACACCTTC	CATSREGGGAGYTF
TRBV5-4	TRBJ2-5	TRBD2	NA	TGTGCCAGCAGCGTTGGTGGGGCTAGCGGGGGGGCCGACGAGACCCAGTACTTC	CASSVGGASGGADETQYF
TRBV5-1	TRBJ2-1	NA	NA	TGCGCCAGCAGCTTAGGGACTCTCAATGAGCAGTTCTTC	CASSLGTLNEQFF
TRBV2	TRBJ2-7	TRBD1	NA	TGTGCCAGCACGGGGACAGAAAGCTCCTACGAGCAGTACTTC	CASTGTESSYEQYF
TRBV5-1	TRBJ2-1	TRBD2	NA	TGCGCCAGCAGCGGCTCGGGGGGGCTCTATGAGCAGTTCTTC	CASSGSGGLYEQFF
TRBV2	TRBJ1-5	TRBD1	NA	TGTGCCAGCAGTGAGACAGGGAGAAACCAGCCCCAGCATTTT	CASSETGRNQPQHF
TRBV9	TRBJ1-1	NA	NA	TGTGCCAGCAGCGTAGGCTTGAGGAACACTGAAGCTTTCTTT	CASSVGLRNTEAFF
TRBV7-9	TRBJ2-1	TRBD1	NA	TGTGCCAGCAGCTTAGGGGGGCGACAGGGCTACAATGAGCAGTTCTTC	CASSLGGRQGYNEQFF
TRBV19	TRBJ2-3	TRBD2	once	TGTGCCAGTAGGCCTAGCGGGAGGGAGGCAGATACGCAGTATTTT	CASRPSGREADTQYF
TRBV5-4	TRBJ2-1	TRBD2	NA	TGTGCCAGCCGGACTAGCGGGAGCTACAATGAGCAGTTCTTC	CASRTSGSYNEQFF
TRBV7-2	TRBJ2-5	NA	NA	TGTGCCAACAGCTCAAGCAGGGCACAAGAGACCCAGTACTTC	CANSSSRAQETQYF
TRBV25-1	TRBJ2-1	TRBD2	NA	TGTGCCAGCAGTGGGGCGGGGGGGGAGCGGGAGTTTAATGAGCAGTTCTTC	CASSGAGGEREFNEQFF
TRBV9	TRBJ1-2	TRBD1	few	TGTGCCAGCAGCGTAGCTCTACAGGGGAATGGCTACACCTTC	CASSVALQGNGYTF
TRBV10-1	TRBJ2-3	TRBD2	NA	TGCGCCAGCAGTGAGTCAGGGACTAGCGGCACAGATACGCAGTATTTT	CASSESGTSGTDTQYF
TRBV10-2	TRBJ1-3	TRBD1	few	TGCGCCAGCACCAGGGGGCTCGATGGAAACACCATATATTTT	CASTRGLDGNTIYF
TRBV7-9	TRBJ2-5	NA	NA	TGTGCCAGCAGCTCAAAAGAGACCCAGTACTTC	CASSSKETQYF
TRBV28	TRBJ2-2	NA	NA	TGTGCCAGCAGTTCTCGCGGGGCGACTCGTACCGGGGAGCTGTTTTTT	CASSSRGATRTGELFF
TRBV5-4	TRBJ1-6	NA	NA	TGTGCCAGCAGCCTTACCGGAGGGTTCGTACGGTCACCCCTCCACTTT	CASSLTGGFVRSPLHF
TRBV5-8	TRBJ2-1	TRBD2	NA	TGTGCCTGGGGACTAGCGGGGGGAAACAATGAGCAGTTCTTC	CAWGLAGGNNEQFF
TRBV6-5	TRBJ1-3	NA	NA	TGTGCCAGCAGTTACTCGAGTGGTTCTGGAAACACCATATATTTT	CASSYSSGSGNTIYF
TRBV5-1	TRBJ1-1	NA	NA	TGCGCCAGCAGCTTTTTGGACAGAAACACTGAAGCTTTCTTT	CASSFLDRNTEAFF
TRBV4-1	TRBJ1-2	TRBD1	NA	TGCGCCAGCGCGAGCACTTTATCGACAGGGGTTATTTCCGATGGCTACACCTTC	CASASTLSTGVISDGYTF
TRBV14	TRBJ2-1	TRBD1	few	TGTGCCAGCAGCCTCTGGACAGGGGGTGAGCAGTTCTTC	CASSLWTGGEQFF
TRBV7-9	TRBJ1-1	NA	NA	TGTGCCAGCAGCTTGGAGGAAGTAACTGAAGCTTTCTTT	CASSLEEVTEAFF